A single sample is the source of the 19 T cell receptor beta chains below, sequenced in a study of shared clonotypes between healthy human individuals. Profiled with immunoSEQ multiplex PCR; TCRdb holds only in-frame clones, not every one. The repertoire has hundreds of thousands of clones, more than 60% of them found once; the top ten carry over 9.5%. The specimen sequenced was memory CD4+ T cells sorted from blood. Subset given: CD45RA-negative fraction. The receptors were gathered from a man aged 25-45 years in good health.

This clone was counted a single time. The chain couples TRBV2 to TRBJ2-7, with 7 nucleotides matching TRBD1. The V and J ends lost 5 bases and 6 bases, in that order; junction bases with no gene match: 10. The CDR3 contains 14 residues. Germline-derived CDR1 and CDR2 are SNHLY and FYNNEI. The CDR3 nucleotides are TGTGCCAGCAGTAACCGCCGGACAGGATTCGAGCAGTACTTC. Translating it yields CASSNRRTGFEQYF.

The V and J genes are TRBV6-1 and TRBJ2-7; D call uncertain. Germline V lookup: CDR1 MNHNS, CDR2 SASEGT. V was pared by 3 bases and J by 7 bases, with 10 bases between. This CDR3 spans 12 amino acids. The CDR3 DNA reads TGTGCCAGCAGTGATCGGCCCTGGGAGCAGTACTTC. Protein: CASSDRPWEQYF.

This clone was recorded many times. The same CDR3 also results from other DNA sequences found in this sample. The chain has TRBV5-1 and TRBJ2-1; D gene ambiguous. V lost 0 bases, J lost 6 bases, and 7 bases lay in between. Germline CDR1 and CDR2: SGHRS and YFSETQ. The CDR3 loop spans 13 amino acids. The CDR3 DNA reads TGCGCCAGCAGCTTGGAGGTGGGCAATGAGCAGTTCTTC. Translated, it gives CASSLEVGNEQFF.

This clone was detected only a few times. The chain is built from TRBV30 and TRBJ1-2; 7 positions agree with TRBD1. Trimming cost V 6 bases and J 3 bases; bases outside gene matches: 13. The CDR3 is 15 residues long. The germline CDR1 and CDR2 sequences are GTSNPN and SVGIG (reference sequence). The CDR3 sequence is CACPGDRVGDYGYTF. The CDR3 DNA sequence: TGTGCCTGCCCTGGCGACAGGGTAGGCGACTATGGCTACACCTTC.

This chain joins TRBV5-6 and TRBJ1-1; 9 bases fit TRBD1. Losses at the gene ends were 4 bases for V and 4 bases for J; bases not matched to a gene: 11. The CDR3 is made up of 16 amino acids. Germline V gene data show CDR1 as SGHDT and CDR2 as YYEEEE. The CDR3 protein is CASSGGQGSRGTEAFF. CDR3 nucleotide sequence: TGTGCCAGCAGCGGCGGACAGGGGAGTCGTGGCACTGAAGCTTTCTTT.

The chain recombines TRBV9 with TRBJ2-1, with TRBD2 as a possible D gene (6 bases). With 2 bases removed from V and 6 bases from J, the gap between germline ends came to 12 bases. CDR1 and CDR2 from the germline V gene are SGDLS and YYNGEE. CDR3 length equals 14 residues. The CDR3 DNA is TGTGCCAGCAGCGTTCGCGGGACGGGCAATGAGCAGTTCTTC. This codes for CASSVRGTGNEQFF. The complete variable domain, with remaining parts taken from reference TRBV9 and TRBJ2-1, reads DSGVTQTPKHLITATGQRVTLRCSPRSGDLSVYWYQQSLDQGLQFLIQYYNGEERAKGNILERFSAQQFPDLHSELNLSSLELGDSALYFCASSVRGTGNEQFFGPGTRLTVL.

CDR3 sequence reads: CASSQPGTGGFGNQPQHF. The DNA for the CDR3 is TGCGCCAGCAGCCAGCCCGGGACAGGGGGCTTCGGAAATCAGCCCCAGCATTTT. The V gene is TRBV4-1, the J gene TRBJ1-5; 12 bases fit TRBD1. Germline V lookup: CDR1 MGHRA, CDR2 YSYEKL. V was clipped by 3 bases and J by 4 bases; unmatched bases: 10. CDR3 size: 18 residues.

The V gene is TRBV5-1, the J gene TRBJ2-7; TRBD1 agrees at 10 bases. The CDR3 has 14 residues. In germline, CDR1 is SGHRS, CDR2 YFSETQ. Unmatched junction bases numbered 3, after V lost 0 bases and J lost 6 bases. The CDR3 sequence: CASSLGTGGVEQYF. CDR3 DNA: TGCGCCAGCAGCTTGGGGACAGGGGGTGTCGAGCAGTACTTC.

The rearrangement uses TRBV10-3 and TRBJ2-7; D possibly corresponds to TRBD1 (6 bases). CDR1 and CDR2 (germline): ENHRY, SYGVKD. This CDR3 contains 15 residues. V shed 3 bases and J shed 0 bases, with 12 bases lying between them. CDR3 in amino acids: CAISDWTVGSYEQYF. CDR3 DNA sequence: TGTGCCATCAGTGACTGGACAGTAGGCTCCTACGAGCAGTACTTC.

This clone was found many times. This chain links TRBV18 with TRBJ2-5; D tentatively reads TRBD1 or TRBD2 (5 bases each). This CDR3 is built from 16 residues. V shed 4 bases and J shed 6 bases, with 21 bases lying between them. Per the germline V gene, CDR1 is KGHSH and CDR2 is LQKENI. This chain's CDR3 is CASSRSPGPGEQTQYF. In nucleotides, the CDR3 is TGTGCCAGCTCACGGTCCCCGGGACCGGGTGAGCAGACCCAGTACTTC.

This clone appeared many times. Other DNA variants within this sample encode the same CDR3. The chain joins TRBV11-1 to TRBJ2-7; D gene ambiguous. Trimming took off 2 bases at V and 6 bases at J, with 11 bases between the two ends. The CDR3 runs 13 residues. The germline CDR1 and CDR2 sequences are SGHAT and FQDESV (reference sequence). DNA of the CDR3: TGTGCCAGCAGCTTAACACGTTCGGGCGAGCAGTACTTC. Protein: CASSLTRSGEQYF.

The chain joins TRBV6-5 to TRBJ1-2, with D hard to call. This CDR3 contains 13 residues. Germline CDR1 MNHEY, CDR2 SVGAGI. V lost 8 bases to trimming and J lost 5 bases, with 15 bases between them. The CDR3 DNA follows: TGTGCCAGCCGAGCAGGACTAAGATATGGCTACACCTTC. This gives the protein CASRAGLRYGYTF.

This clone was detected only a few times. This chain links TRBV5-1 with TRBJ2-7; tentatively, D is TRBD2 (6 bases). V lost 0 bases to trimming and J lost 0 bases, with 25 bases between them. The CDR3 covers 20 residues. Germline values: CDR1 SGHRS, CDR2 YFSETQ. CDR3 loop: CASSLDPGGDYQKNSYEQYF. The CDR3 DNA is TGCGCCAGCAGCTTGGATCCGGGCGGGGATTACCAAAAGAACTCCTACGAGCAGTACTTC.

The rearrangement uses TRBV7-8 and TRBJ2-2; the match to TRBD1 covers 7 bases. The CDR3 has 14 residues. V trimming: 5 bases; J trimming: 6 bases; junction bases outside the gene matches: 6. In germline, CDR1 is SGHVS, CDR2 FQNEAQ. The CDR3 bases are TGTGCCAGCAGCGTAACAGGGGTCCCCGGGGAGCTGTTTTTT. The encoded protein is CASSVTGVPGELFF. The complete variable domain, with remaining parts taken from reference TRBV7-8 and TRBJ2-2, reads GAGVSQSPRYKVAKRGQDVALRCDPISGHVSLFWYQQALGQGPEFLTYFQNEAQLDKSGLPSDRFFAERPEGSVSTLKIQRTQQEDSAVYLCASSVTGVPGELFFGEGSRLTVL.

J is TRBJ2-2 and V is TRBV18; 8 nucleotides align to TRBD2. The CDR3 sequence is 16 residues long. The ends lost 4 bases at V and 6 bases at J; junction bases unmatched: 10. Germline CDR1 KGHSH, CDR2 LQKENI. CDR3 region: CASSQLGTRRAGELFF. CDR3 nucleotides: TGTGCCAGCTCACAACTCGGGACTAGGAGGGCCGGGGAGCTGTTTTTT.

The chain has TRBV4-3 and TRBJ2-2; TRBD2 matches 10 bases. Germline CDR1 and CDR2: LGHNA and YSLEER. This CDR3 spans 14 amino acids. With 3 bases clipped from V and 12 bases from J, the junction kept 7 bases outside the gene matches. CDR3 sequence: CASSQSGGLAQLFF. CDR3 nucleotide sequence: TGCGCCAGCAGCCAGTCGGGGGGACTAGCGCAGCTGTTTTTT.

The chain is built from TRBV6-1 and TRBJ2-1; D is perhaps TRBD1 (6 bases). V gave up 10 bases and J gave up 2 bases, with 15 bases separating them. CDR1 and CDR2 from the germline V gene are MNHNS and SASEGT. The CDR3 consists of 14 residues. The CDR3 reads CATNRDTTYNEQFF. DNA of the CDR3: TGTGCCACCAACCGGGACACAACCTACAATGAGCAGTTCTTC.

The genes are TRBV11-2 and TRBJ2-1, with 8 bases that match TRBD1. CDR1 SGHAT and CDR2 FQNNGV come from the germline V gene. This CDR3 is built from 15 residues. V lost 5 bases, J lost 5 bases, and 8 bases stayed unmatched. The CDR3 protein is CASSPRQGADNEQFF. As DNA, the CDR3 is TGTGCCAGCAGCCCCCGCCAGGGGGCCGACAATGAGCAGTTCTTC.

This clone came up a few times. This sequence joins TRBV25-1 and TRBJ1-5; possible D gene TRBD1, 6 bases. Per the germline V gene, CDR1 is MGHDK and CDR2 is SYGVNS. This CDR3 has 14 residues. V was cut by 1 base and J by 5 bases, with 9 bases left in between. The CDR3 region has the DNA TGTGCCAGCAGTGAATCCGGGGGCCATCAGCCCCAGCATTTT. This sequence encodes CASSESGGHQPQHF.